Shown below are 18 T cell receptor beta chains from a single sample sequenced in a study of vaccination and CD4 T cells after COVID-19. Oncomine TCR Beta short-read sequencing was applied to DNA from cultured CD4+ T cells. Each CDR3 protein is one row after TCRdb ran MiXCR on the PCR reads. The table has about 15,000 distinct CDR3 sequences, 40% to 55% seen once. The antigens for these receptors are not known. The treatment: roughly 11-day PBMC culture with coronavirus spike peptide pools or control peptides (ViraFEST assay). The sample consisted of CD4+ T cells from blood, cultured in vitro, taken before SARS-CoV-2 vaccination. These receptors came from a human donor who had recovered from COVID-19.

This clonotype was counted between two and nine times. This chain joins TRBV20-1 and TRBJ2-6; TRBD2 matches 8 bases. Unmatched junction bases numbered 7, after V lost 5 bases and J lost 4 bases. This CDR3 spans 15 amino acids. In germline, CDR1 is DFQATT, CDR2 SNEGSKA (reference sequence). CDR3 in amino acids: CSADSGAAGANVLTF. In nucleotides, the CDR3 is TGCAGTGCTGATAGCGGGGCCGCGGGGGCCAACGTCCTGACTTTC.

The rearrangement joins TRBV7-2 to TRBJ2-3; D is unclear. CDR1 SGHTA and CDR2 FQGNSA come from the germline V gene. Trimming left V 5 bases short and J 3 bases short, with 15 bases between. The CDR3 runs to 15 residues. The CDR3 region is CASSPARIRTDTQYF. Here the CDR3 DNA reads TGTGCCAGCAGCCCGGCAAGGATACGTACAGATACGCAGTATTTT. The variable domain in full, with the rest retrieved from reference TRBV7-2 and TRBJ2-3, is GAGVSQSPSNKVTEKGKDVELRCDPISGHTALYWYRQSLGQGLEFLIYFQGNSAPDKSGLPSDRFSAERTGGSVSTLTIQRTQQEDSAVYLCASSPARIRTDTQYFGPGTRLTVL.

The chain couples TRBV20-1 to TRBJ2-3, with D perhaps assigned TRBD1 or TRBD2 (6 bases each). The CDR3 loop spans 12 amino acids. Germline V lookup: CDR1 DFQATT, CDR2 SNEGSKA (reference sequence). Trimming left V 6 bases short and J 2 bases short, with 9 bases between. This CDR3 reads CSAPGATDTQYF. The CDR3 bases are TGCAGTGCGCCGGGGGCCACAGATACGCAGTATTTT.

This rearrangement joins TRBV20-1 to TRBJ2-7; D is perhaps TRBD1 or TRBD2 (7 bases each). The V end lost 6 bases, the J end lost 1 base, and 13 bases lay between the germline ends. The CDR3 contains 13 residues. CDR1 and CDR2 (germline): DFQATT, SNEGSKA (reference sequence). The CDR3 nucleotides are TGCAGTGCCAGGGGGGGAAGTTCCTACGAGCAGTACTTC. Translating it yields CSARGGSSYEQYF.

V and J are TRBV6-1 and TRBJ2-1, with 8 bases matching TRBD1. The tail of the sequence fits TRBJ2-7 better, so the J call may be wrong. Germline V CDR1 and CDR2: MNHNS, SASEGT. There are 12 residues in the CDR3. CDR3 loop: CASSQTGDEQYF. DNA of the CDR3: TGTGCCAGCAGCCAGACAGGGGACGAGCAGTACTTC.

The chain joins TRBV6-2 or TRBV6-3 to TRBJ2-3, with D possibly TRBD2 on 6 matching bases. Germline assignment: CDR1 MNHEY and CDR2 SVGEGT. Between the trimmed V and J ends, which lost 2 bases and 0 bases, there was a span of 12 bases. The CDR3 contains 16 residues. The DNA of the CDR3 is TGTGCCAGCAGTTACATGGCGGGACGGAGCACAGATACGCAGTATTTT. This gives the protein CASSYMAGRSTDTQYF.

In its sample, this clonotype was seen a few times. The V gene is TRBV2, the J gene TRBJ1-4; 9 bases map to TRBD1. V gave up 6 bases and J gave up 3 bases; unmatched junction bases: 5. The V gene's germline CDR1 is SNHLY and CDR2 FYNNEI. The CDR3 runs to 15 residues. The CDR3 loop reads CASSGTGRPNEKLFF. CDR3 DNA: TGTGCCAGCAGCGGGACAGGGAGGCCTAATGAAAAACTGTTTTTT.

This clonotype came up a few times. The chain recombines TRBV20-1 with TRBJ2-2; 15 bases are shared with TRBD2. Germline V CDR1 and CDR2: DFQATT, SNEGSKA (reference sequence). V shed 6 bases, J shed 1 base, and the junction held 3 bases outside the gene matches. CDR3 length: 16 residues. The CDR3 DNA follows: TGCAGTGCCCGGACTAGCGGGAGGGGGAACACCGGGGAGCTGTTTTTT. It is translated as CSARTSGRGNTGELFF.

This clonotype came up a few times. The gene calls are TRBV12-3 or TRBV12-4 and TRBJ1-2, with 8 bases lining up with TRBD1. V trimming: 10 bases; J trimming: 1 base; junction bases outside the gene matches: 11. This CDR3 comprises 15 residues. The DNA for the CDR3 is TGTGCCACTATCCCCCGGACAGGGAGTAACTATGGCTACACCTTC. The encoded protein is CATIPRTGSNYGYTF.

The chain employs TRBV19 and TRBJ2-2; TRBD2 aligns across 11 bases. CDR1 and CDR2 (germline): LNHDA, SQIVND (reference sequence). CDR3 length equals 16 residues. The V gene end was trimmed by 3 bases and the J gene end by 6 bases; junction bases not matched to a gene: 6. CDR3 coding DNA: TGTGCCAGTAGTATCACTAGCGGGAGAGGGGCCGGGGAGCTGTTTTTT. As protein: CASSITSGRGAGELFF.

V and J are TRBV20-1 and TRBJ2-1; the match to TRBD2 covers 12 bases. The CDR3 consists of 14 residues. Germline lookup yields CDR1 DFQATT and CDR2 SNEGSKA (reference sequence). V gave up 6 bases and J gave up 9 bases; unmatched junction bases: 9. CDR3 protein: CSAWIGLAGFEQFF. In DNA form, the CDR3 reads TGCAGTGCCTGGATTGGACTAGCGGGATTTGAGCAGTTCTTC.

In this sample, this clonotype turned up a few times. V gene TRBV6-1 combines with J gene TRBJ1-6, with D perhaps TRBD1 (5 bases). Germline assignment: CDR1 MNHNS and CDR2 SASEGT. This CDR3 is 15 amino acids long. V was cut by 7 bases and J by 7 bases, with 17 bases left in between. The CDR3 DNA sequence: TGTGCCAGCATCCGCGGGGCCCTTATGAATTCACCCCTCCACTTT. Residues: CASIRGALMNSPLHF.

Concerning this clonotype: The conserved closing phenylalanine or tryptophan is absent in this CDR3, likely reflecting a read error. The V and J genes are TRBV5-1 and TRBJ2-5, with D tentatively TRBD1 (6 bases). The CDR3 has 15 amino acids. With 3 bases removed from V and 2 bases from J, the gap between germline ends came to 14 bases. Germline CDR1 SGHRS, CDR2 YFSETQ. The CDR3 DNA sequence: TGCGCCAGCAGCTCGAGGAGGACAGAACAAGAGACCCAGTACCTC. This gives the protein CASSSRRTEQETQYL.

A few counts support this clonotype. The rearrangement uses TRBV24-1 and TRBJ2-3, with D perhaps given as TRBD1 or TRBD2 (6 bases each). V lost 1 base and J 1 base, leaving 14 bases between the germline ends. The CDR3 is made up of 17 amino acids. Germline V gives CDR1 KGHDR, CDR2 SFDVKD. As DNA, the CDR3 is TGTGCCACCAGTGATTTATCCGGGGGCCCAGGCACAGATACGCAGTATTTT. It is translated as CATSDLSGGPGTDTQYF.

This clonotype was seen only once. The chain is built from TRBV20-1 and TRBJ2-3, with D perhaps TRBD2 (5 bases). CDR3 length: 17 residues. Looked up from germline, CDR1 is DFQATT and CDR2 is SNEGSKA (reference sequence). Deletions cut 3 bases from V and 4 bases from J, with 23 bases between. Here the CDR3 DNA reads TGCAGTGCTAGTCCCCCAGGAAGAGGGCCTACCTCAGATACGCAGTATTTT. It translates to CSASPPGRGPTSDTQYF.

The chain has TRBV3-1 and TRBJ2-3; D may correspond to TRBD1 or TRBD2 (5 bases each). Trimming stripped 0 bases from V and 6 bases from J, with 16 bases between. This CDR3 is 16 amino acids long. The germline CDR1 and CDR2 sequences are LGHDT and YNNKEL (reference sequence). The CDR3 loop is CASSQDLWGSGDTQYF. The CDR3 nucleotides read TGTGCCAGCAGCCAAGATCTCTGGGGGAGCGGCGATACGCAGTATTTT.

Note on this clonotype: The junction shows a germline mismatch at one end, possibly a read error. The CDR3 sequence: CASSQLTDYDEQFF. In DNA, the CDR3 is TGTGCCAGCAGCCAACTCACAGACTACGATGAGCAGTTCTTC. The chain couples TRBV14 to TRBJ2-1, with D perhaps TRBD2 (5 bases). Germline values: CDR1 SGHDN, CDR2 FVKESK. The CDR3 is made up of 14 amino acids.

Only a few counts were recorded for this clonotype. V is TRBV7-2 and J is TRBJ2-2; 10 bases agree with TRBD1. The V gene end was trimmed by 1 base and the J gene end by 5 bases; junction bases not matched to a gene: 16. The CDR3 loop spans 20 amino acids. The V gene's germline CDR1 is SGHTA and CDR2 FQGNSA. The CDR3 DNA reads as TGTGCCAGCAGCTTAGATGAGTGGGGTCCCCGACAGGGGGCTACCGGGGAGCTGTTTTTT. Translated: CASSLDEWGPRQGATGELFF.